These 19 T cell receptor beta chains originate from one sample sequenced in a study of metastatic and nonmetastatic thyroid tumors (TCRdb year 2020). Before undergoing thyroid surgery, none of the patients had been given any kind of treatment. Receptor amplification or capture employed PCR. Sequencing instrument: Illumina HiSeq 4000. Using fastp at Q25 and MiXCR, TCRdb reprocessed the public reads and kept productive beta chains. The sample records roughly 40,000 clones, roughly a sixth of which are singletons. The ten largest clonotypes hold approximately 3.9% of the sample. Sequencing was carried out using blood. The receptors here all came from a female donor with papillary thyroid cancer or a benign thyroid nodule (not recorded which). Some clones in this sample may be carry-over from other donors' samples.

This clone was counted at least ten times. DNA for the CDR3: TGTGCCAGCAGCGCTACAGGGGGCACTGAAGCTTTCTTT. It encodes CASSATGGTEAFF. This rearrangement joins TRBV7-3 to TRBJ1-1, with 8 bases aligning to TRBD1. V gave up 5 bases and J gave up 4 bases; unmatched junction bases: 3. Germline assignment: CDR1 SGHTA and CDR2 FQGTGA. This CDR3 region has 13 residues.

This clone was seen at least ten times. The rearrangement uses TRBV2 and TRBJ1-3; no firm D call. Germline V gives CDR1 SNHLY, CDR2 FYNNEI. The V end lost 2 bases, the J end lost 8 bases, and 7 bases lay between the germline ends. CDR3 length: 12 residues. The CDR3, as DNA: TGTGCCAGCAGTGAATCTGAGGACACCATATATTTT. Its translation: CASSESEDTIYF.

This clone was seen ten or more times. V and J are TRBV28 and TRBJ1-1, with D possibly being TRBD1 (5 bases). With 5 bases removed from V and 3 bases from J, the gap between germline ends came to 7 bases. CDR3 length: 12 amino acids. Per germline, CDR1 MDHEN and CDR2 SYDVKM. CDR3: CASSGADTEAFF. DNA of the CDR3: TGTGCCAGCAGTGGGGCCGACACTGAAGCTTTCTTT.

This clone was observed many times. The chain couples TRBV5-4 to TRBJ1-2; 9 bases fit TRBD1. Germline V gene sequence: CDR1 SGHNT, CDR2 YYREEE (reference sequence). V trimming: 4 bases; J trimming: 3 bases; junction bases outside the gene matches: 4. The CDR3 consists of 14 residues. The CDR3 region is CASSIRQGDYGYTF. Written as DNA, the CDR3 is TGTGCCAGCAGCATCAGACAGGGGGACTATGGCTACACCTTC.

The chain uses TRBV9 and TRBJ2-7; 7 bases align to TRBD1. In germline, CDR1 is SGDLS, CDR2 YYNGEE. Losses at the gene ends were 0 bases for V and 1 base for J; bases not matched to a gene: 4. This CDR3 has 15 amino acids. The CDR3 coding sequence is TGTGCCAGCAGCGTAGATACAGGGGAGTCCTACGAGCAGTACTTC. Protein product: CASSVDTGESYEQYF.

This clone came up many times. J is TRBJ2-7 and V is TRBV28, with D perhaps given as TRBD1 or TRBD2 (6 bases each). This CDR3 spans 15 amino acids. Trimming took off 5 bases at V and 6 bases at J, with 20 bases between the two ends. Germline V gene lookup returns CDR1 MDHEN and CDR2 SYDVKM. Written as DNA, the CDR3 is TGTGCCAGCAGTGGACCGGGGGCCCTGGGCTTCGAGCAGTACTTC. As protein: CASSGPGALGFEQYF.

This clone was seen a few times. In nucleotides, the CDR3 is TGTGCCAGCAGTGATGGGTTAGCTACTCTGGACGAGCAGTACTTC. Its protein product is CASSDGLATLDEQYF. V gene TRBV2 combines with J gene TRBJ2-7, with D unclear. The CDR3 extends over 15 amino acids. Between the trimmed V and J ends, which lost 3 bases and 5 bases, there was a span of 17 bases. CDR1 and CDR2 from the germline V gene are SNHLY and FYNNEI. The variable domain in full, with the rest retrieved from reference TRBV2 and TRBJ2-7, is EPEVTQTPSHQVTQMGQEVILRCVPISNHLYFYWYRQILGQKVEFLVSFYNNEISEKSEIFDDQFSVERPDGSNFTLKIRSTKLEDSAMYFCASSDGLATLDEQYFGPGTRLTVT.

Remarks on this clone: At one end the junction does not follow the germline gene, possibly because of a read error. The rearrangement links TRBV7-2 to TRBJ2-1; no definite D call. Per the germline V gene, CDR1 is SGHTA and CDR2 is FQGNSA. The CDR3 totals 13 residues. CDR3 sequence: CASSFGSYNEQLF. The CDR3 region has the DNA TGTGCCAGCAGCTTCGGATCTTACAATGAGCAGTTATTC.

The J gene is TRBJ1-1, the V gene TRBV30; TRBD1 matches at 8 bases. Unmatched junction bases numbered 8, after V lost 8 bases and J lost 0 bases. CDR3 length equals 14 residues. Germline V gives CDR1 GTSNPN, CDR2 SVGIG (reference sequence). The chain's CDR3 is CAGDRSHMNTEAFF. The CDR3 bases are TGTGCCGGGGACAGGTCTCACATGAACACTGAAGCTTTCTTT.

This clone came up many times. The chain employs TRBV12-3 or TRBV12-4 and TRBJ2-1; TRBD1 is a possible D gene (6 bases). This CDR3 has 15 amino acids. The ends were cut back, 4 bases at V and 8 bases at J, with 18 bases in the middle. The CDR3 nucleotides are TGTGCCAGCAGTTGGGGGCAGTATGTTGGTTATGAGCAGTTCTTC. Amino acids: CASSWGQYVGYEQFF.

In its sample, this clone was seen many times. The chain has TRBV19 and TRBJ1-1; 9 positions agree with TRBD1. The germline V gene has CDR1 LNHDA and CDR2 SQIVND (reference sequence). The CDR3 is made up of 15 amino acids. V lost 3 bases to trimming and J lost 0 bases; unmatched junction nucleotides: 2. CDR3 sequence: CASSIRDRVNTEAFF. The DNA of the CDR3 is TGTGCCAGTAGTATCAGGGACAGGGTGAACACTGAAGCTTTCTTT.

This clone was seen many times. The chain recombines TRBV6-1 with TRBJ2-7, with 11 bases that match TRBD1. The CDR3 runs to 13 residues. V gave up 8 bases and J gave up 6 bases; unmatched junction bases: 6. In germline, CDR1 is MNHNS, CDR2 SASEGT. In DNA, the CDR3 is TGTGCCAGCGACAGGACAGGGGGCGGCGAGCAGTACTTC. Protein product: CASDRTGGGEQYF.

This clone was recorded many times. The gene calls are TRBV11-1 and TRBJ2-2; D not certain. The germline gives CDR1 SGHAT, CDR2 FQDESV (reference sequence). Trimming removed 0 bases from V and 8 bases from J, with 13 bases in between. The CDR3 is made up of 15 amino acids. The CDR3 region is CASSLAPRTAGELFF. The CDR3 nucleotides read TGTGCCAGCAGCTTAGCGCCTCGGACCGCGGGGGAGCTGTTTTTT.

This clone has only a few counts. The rearrangement links TRBV6-1 to TRBJ2-7, with D perhaps matching TRBD1 or TRBD2 (7 bases each). From germline, CDR1 is MNHNS and CDR2 SASEGT. Trimming took 10 bases from V and 3 from J, leaving 19 bases between them. The CDR3 loop spans 14 amino acids. This CDR3 is CAITGRGRNYEQYF. The CDR3 nucleotides read TGTGCCATCACTGGGAGGGGGCGTAACTACGAGCAGTACTTC.

This clone came up many times. This sequence joins TRBV20-1 and TRBJ2-7, with D perhaps assigned TRBD1 or TRBD2 (5 bases each). Germline CDR1 is DFQATT and CDR2 is SNEGSKA (reference sequence). Trimming left V 0 bases short and J 0 bases short, with 12 bases between. This CDR3 has 15 amino acids. CDR3 sequence: CSAREGSGSSYEQYF. CDR3 sequence (DNA): TGCAGTGCTAGAGAAGGATCAGGGAGCTCCTACGAGCAGTACTTC.

This clone was seen repeatedly, ten times or more. This chain links TRBV9 with TRBJ2-7; 8 nucleotides line up with TRBD1. The V segment lost 0 bases and the J segment 5 bases; nucleotides outside the gene matches: 4. Germline V gene data show CDR1 as SGDLS and CDR2 as YYNGEE. CDR3 size: 14 residues. DNA of the CDR3: TGTGCCAGCAGCGTAGACGACAGGGGTGACGAGCAGTACTTC. Translating it yields CASSVDDRGDEQYF.

This clone appeared many times. This chain joins TRBV7-3 and TRBJ2-5; 9 bases fit TRBD2. The CDR3 covers 16 residues. CDR1 and CDR2 (germline): SGHTA, FQGTGA. Losses at the gene ends were 6 bases for V and 1 base for J; bases not matched to a gene: 9. The chain's CDR3 is CASSLGVAGVQETQYF. The CDR3 DNA reads TGTGCCAGCAGTTTGGGGGTAGCGGGGGTCCAAGAGACCCAGTACTTC. The complete variable domain, with remaining parts taken from reference TRBV7-3 and TRBJ2-5, reads GAGVSQTPSNKVTEKGKYVELRCDPISGHTALYWYRQSLGQGPEFLIYFQGTGAADDSGLPNDRFFAVRPEGSVSTLKIQRTERGDSAVYLCASSLGVAGVQETQYFGPGTRLLVL.

This clone was found many times. This may be a read error: a much more frequent sequence differs by one nucleotide. The J gene is TRBJ2-7, the V gene TRBV27, with TRBD2 matching 9 bases. Germline-derived CDR1 and CDR2 are MNHEY and SMNVEV (reference sequence). The CDR3 is made up of 15 amino acids. V dropped 11 bases and J dropped 0; count of bases not matched to a gene: 11. The CDR3 protein is CAGAASGIGSYEQYF. CDR3 DNA sequence: TGTGCCGGCGCGGCTAGCGGGATTGGCTCCTACGAGCAGTACTTC.

This clone was observed many times. The chain is built from TRBV6-1 and TRBJ1-4; no clear D gene. This CDR3 contains 14 residues. Germline loops: CDR1 MNHNS, CDR2 SASEGT. V gave up 7 bases and J gave up 3 bases, with 12 bases separating them. Here the CDR3 reads CASMAADPNEKLFF. In nucleotides, the CDR3 is TGTGCCAGCATGGCGGCGGATCCTAATGAAAAACTGTTTTTT.